Sequencing of this TCR beta chain was carried out in a study of OX40 agonist ivuxolimab in advanced cancers. Study information: Males comprised 82.7% of the group, whose mean age was approximately 62 years (range 23 to 79). People who had prior anti-PD-1, anti-PD-L1 or anti-CTLA-4 therapy could take part, and roughly 40% had some. Study results and limitations: CD4+ and CD8+ blood T cells expanded clonally by week 6 at 0.1 to 3.0 mg/kg.

This CDR3 region has 13 residues. Trimming stripped 4 bases from V and 6 bases from J, with 13 bases between. Germline CDR1 SGHAT, CDR2 FQNNGV. Patients with a history of autoimmune disease or on systemic immunosuppression were excluded. Here immunoSEQ multiplex PCR was the method, and the copy in TCRdb shows in-frame clones only, minus some. This sample has some 63,000 clones, with roughly 86% found just once. Worth noting for this clone: Antigen unknown.

The sample here was CD4+ or CD8+ T cells sorted from blood, taken in a trial of the OX40 agonist ivuxolimab. The TCR originated in an adult with an advanced solid tumor such as melanoma, head and neck, liver or kidney cancer. This chain joins TRBV11-2 and TRBJ2-7; D gene ambiguous. The CDR3 loop reads CASSSNPGGEQYF. Written as DNA, the CDR3 is TGTGCCAGCAGCTCCAATCCGGGTGGCGAGCAGTACTTC.